The 7 T cell receptor beta chains presented below share a single source sample, sequenced in a study of blood T cell repertoires in COVID-19. This table comes from immunoSEQ multiplex PCR, and its TCRdb copy is limited to in-frame clones, with some not included. Of about 140,000 clones listed, 75% to 90% were seen once; the top ten hold 4%. Sequencing input: peripheral blood. The receptors come from an elderly woman with acute or convalescent COVID-19.

This chain joins TRBV9 and TRBJ2-3, with TRBD2 matching 11 bases. Trimming took 0 bases from V and 1 from J; bases not matched to a gene: 7. The CDR3 extends over 18 amino acids. Germline V gene sequence: CDR1 SGDLS, CDR2 YYNGEE. CDR3 DNA: TGTGCCAGCAGCGTAGCCCCTAGCGGGAGGAGCGGCACAGATACGCAGTATTTT. Translating it yields CASSVAPSGRSGTDTQYF.

There are a few counts of this clone. The chain links TRBV2 to TRBJ2-3, with a tentative D call TRBD2 (8 bases). This CDR3 region has 16 residues. V gave up 6 bases and J gave up 4 bases, with 20 bases separating them. Germline V CDR1 and CDR2: SNHLY, FYNNEI. The CDR3 region has the DNA TGTGCCAGCAGGCGATACGGGACTAGGGGGCCAGATACGCAGTATTTT. Its translation is CASRRYGTRGPDTQYF.

As to this clone: Other nucleotide sequences in the sample specify the same CDR3. The chain carries TRBV3-1 (or the pseudogene TRBV3-2) and TRBJ1-4; D perhaps matches TRBD1 (6 bases). Germline V CDR1 and CDR2: LGHDT, YNNKEL (reference sequence). Between the trimmed V and J ends, which lost 4 bases and 3 bases, there was a span of 15 bases. This CDR3 region has 16 residues. The DNA for the CDR3 is TGTGCCAGCAGCCCCTCCCTCACAGGGTCTAATGAAAAACTGTTTTTT. This gives the protein CASSPSLTGSNEKLFF.

The gene calls are TRBV21-1 and TRBJ2-7; no check of the table's D call, TRBD2, against the DNA was made. TRBV21-1 represents a pseudogene. CDR3 length: 14 amino acids. CDR3 residues: CASSKAERGYEQYF. CDR3 DNA sequence: TGTGCCAGCAGCAAAGCCGAGCGGGGCTACGAGCAGTACTTC.

This chain connects TRBV5-6 to TRBJ2-7, with 9 nucleotides matching TRBD1. The CDR3 sequence is 13 residues long. The V gene's germline CDR1 is SGHDT and CDR2 YYEEEE. V lost 0 bases and J lost 12; bases outside the gene matches: 7. DNA for the CDR3: TGTGCCAGCAGCTTGGAAAACAGGGGGCGGCCGTACTTC. Translated: CASSLENRGRPYF.

The J gene is TRBJ1-1, the V gene TRBV5-4, with D perhaps TRBD1 (5 bases). Germline V gene data show CDR1 as SGHNT and CDR2 as YYREEE (reference sequence). This CDR3 has 12 residues. With 3 bases removed from V and 8 bases from J, the gap between germline ends came to 11 bases. CDR3 amino acids: CASSSWGGEAFF. The CDR3, as DNA: TGTGCCAGCAGCTCCTGGGGGGGGGAAGCTTTCTTT.

The rearrangement uses TRBV11-2 and TRBJ2-1; no clear D. The CDR3 extends over 14 amino acids. Trimming took off 6 bases at V and 4 bases at J, with 13 bases between the two ends. In germline, CDR1 is SGHAT, CDR2 FQNNGV. In nucleotides, the CDR3 is TGTGCCAGCAGTTCGTACACACTATACAATGAGCAGTTCTTC. It is translated as CASSSYTLYNEQFF.